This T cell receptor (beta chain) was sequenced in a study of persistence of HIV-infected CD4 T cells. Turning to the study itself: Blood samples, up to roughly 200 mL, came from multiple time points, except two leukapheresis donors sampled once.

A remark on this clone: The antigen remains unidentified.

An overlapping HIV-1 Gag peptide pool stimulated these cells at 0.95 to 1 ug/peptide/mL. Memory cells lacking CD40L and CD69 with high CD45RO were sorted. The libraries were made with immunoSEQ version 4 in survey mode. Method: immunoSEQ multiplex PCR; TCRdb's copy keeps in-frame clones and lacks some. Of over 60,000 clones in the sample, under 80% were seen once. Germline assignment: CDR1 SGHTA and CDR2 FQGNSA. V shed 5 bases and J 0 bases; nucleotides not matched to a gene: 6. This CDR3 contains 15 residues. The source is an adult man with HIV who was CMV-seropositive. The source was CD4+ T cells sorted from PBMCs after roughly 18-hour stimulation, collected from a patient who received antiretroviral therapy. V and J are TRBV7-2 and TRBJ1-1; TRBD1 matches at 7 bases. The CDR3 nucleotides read TGTGCCAGCAGCCCCCGACAGGGTTTGAACACTGAAGCTTTCTTT. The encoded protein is CASSPRQGLNTEAFF.